These 20 T cell receptor beta chains share one sample of origin, sequenced in a study of T cell responses to AZD1222 COVID-19 vaccine. Sequenced by immunoSEQ multiplex PCR; TCRdb stores in-frame clones only, minus some. Among 95,000 to 100,000 clones listed, approximately 89% were seen once. This material consisted of peripheral blood, taken 28 days after the second AZD1222 dose. These TCRs come from an adult who received the AZD1222 COVID-19 vaccine.

The V call is TRBV9, the J call TRBJ2-7; the D gene is possibly TRBD1 (7 bases). The CDR3 has 16 residues. Trimming pared 3 bases from V and 0 bases from J, leaving 16 bases between. From germline, CDR1 is SGDLS and CDR2 YYNGEE. This CDR3 reads CASSGVRGQYSYEQYF. CDR3 DNA: TGTGCCAGCAGCGGTGTGCGGGGACAGTACTCCTACGAGCAGTACTTC.

The chain uses TRBV5-4 and TRBJ2-5, with D uncertain. The V gene's germline CDR1 is SGHNT and CDR2 YYREEE (reference sequence). CDR3 length: 11 residues. V gave up 1 base and J gave up 5 bases, with 3 bases separating them. The CDR3 spells CASSLSETQYF. CDR3 sequence (DNA): TGTGCCAGCAGCTTGTCTGAGACCCAGTACTTC.

This clone was recorded once. The chain links TRBV2 to TRBJ1-5; D is uncertain. Between the trimmed V and J ends, which lost 0 bases and 9 bases, there was a span of 15 bases. The CDR3 runs to 15 residues. Germline CDR1 and CDR2: SNHLY and FYNNEI. CDR3 DNA sequence: TGTGCCAGCAGTGAAGCGCTGGCAGGCCGGGCGCCCCAGCATTTT. Translating gives CASSEALAGRAPQHF.

This chain connects TRBV3-1 (or the pseudogene TRBV3-2) to TRBJ2-3, with TRBD2 matching over 13 bases. This CDR3 spans 15 amino acids. Germline loops: CDR1 LGHDT, CDR2 YNNKEL (reference sequence). After removal of 4 bases from V and 5 bases from J, the junction contained 3 bases not matched to a gene. CDR3 amino acids: CASSPTSGRRDTQYF. CDR3 coding DNA: TGTGCCAGCAGCCCGACTAGCGGGAGGAGAGATACGCAGTATTTT.

A single count supports this clone. The rearrangement links TRBV30 to TRBJ2-1; 15 bases align to TRBD2. The CDR3 has 16 amino acids. J gave up 9 bases and V 5 bases, and 11 bases lay outside the gene matches. Germline CDR1 is GTSNPN and CDR2 is SVGIG (reference sequence). CDR3 in DNA: TGTGCCTGGGAGCTTCGGACTAGCGGGAGGGCCAGTGAGCAGTTCTTC. Its translation is CAWELRTSGRASEQFF.

This sequence joins TRBV7-8 and TRBJ2-2; 12 bases align to TRBD2. From germline, CDR1 is SGHVS and CDR2 FQNEAQ. This CDR3 is built from 15 residues. V trimming: 6 bases; J trimming: 6 bases; junction bases outside the gene matches: 5. The CDR3 reads CASSRTSGKAGELFF. In nucleotides, the CDR3 is TGTGCCAGCAGTCGGACTAGCGGGAAGGCCGGGGAGCTGTTTTTT. The full variable domain, with the rest looked up from reference TRBV7-8 and TRBJ2-2, is GAGVSQSPRYKVAKRGQDVALRCDPISGHVSLFWYQQALGQGPEFLTYFQNEAQLDKSGLPSDRFFAERPEGSVSTLKIQRTQQEDSAVYLCASSRTSGKAGELFFGEGSRLTVL.

This chain connects TRBV24-1 to TRBJ2-1; 9 bases are shared with TRBD1. This CDR3 spans 13 amino acids. Germline CDR1 and CDR2: KGHDR and SFDVKD. The junction had 6 bases not matched to a gene; V was cut back by 4 bases and J by 12 bases. Here the CDR3 DNA reads TGTGCCACCAGTGACAGACAGGGGGGGAGGCAGTTCTTC. As protein: CATSDRQGGRQFF.

In this sample, this clone turned up once. This chain joins TRBV6-5 and TRBJ2-1; D not resolved. Germline V gene data show CDR1 as MNHEY and CDR2 as SVGAGI. This CDR3 has 12 residues. The V gene lost 4 bases and the J gene lost 6 bases, with 7 bases spanning the gap. CDR3 region: CASSSRFNEQFF. The CDR3 DNA reads TGTGCCAGCAGTTCCCGCTTCAATGAGCAGTTCTTC.

This clone was recorded once. The chain couples TRBV2 to TRBJ2-5, with 10 nucleotides matching TRBD1. This CDR3 has 15 residues. V trimming: 8 bases; J trimming: 4 bases; junction bases outside the gene matches: 10. CDR1 SNHLY and CDR2 FYNNEI come from the germline V gene. The CDR3 nucleotides are TGTGCCAGCGGCCCGGGACAGGGGAACGGAGAGACCCAGTACTTC. The encoded protein is CASGPGQGNGETQYF.

V usage is TRBV15 and J usage is TRBJ2-3; D unclear. Germline values: CDR1 LNHNV, CDR2 YYDKDF (reference sequence). The V and J ends lost 1 base and 5 bases respectively, with 7 bases between them. This CDR3 contains 13 residues. The CDR3 region has the DNA TGTGCCACCAGCAGAGGAAACGGAGATACGCAGTATTTT. Protein sequence: CATSRGNGDTQYF.

V and J are TRBV15 and TRBJ1-1; D is unclear. The ends were cut back, 0 bases at V and 0 bases at J, with 17 bases in the middle. The CDR3 spans 18 residues. From germline, CDR1 is LNHNV and CDR2 YYDKDF (reference sequence). In DNA, the CDR3 is TGTGCCACCAGCAGAGATTCGATAGCCACAGCAGTGAACACTGAAGCTTTCTTT. Its translation is CATSRDSIATAVNTEAFF.

The chain links TRBV6-5 to TRBJ1-3; D is uncertain. This CDR3 is 15 amino acids long. V was cut by 8 bases and J by 0 bases, with 14 bases left in between. CDR1 and CDR2 from the germline V gene are MNHEY and SVGAGI. DNA for the CDR3: TGTGCCAGCGCCTCGGACTTTCACTCTGGAAACACCATATATTTT. This translates into CASASDFHSGNTIYF.

The J gene is TRBJ2-3, the V gene TRBV4-1; 8 bases align to TRBD2. Trimming took 2 bases from V and 5 from J; bases not matched to a gene: 3. The CDR3 is made up of 14 amino acids. Germline V gives CDR1 MGHRA, CDR2 YSYEKL. The CDR3 coding sequence is TGCGCCAGCAGCCAAATAAGCGGGGGAGATACGCAGTATTTT. Amino acid sequence: CASSQISGGDTQYF.

V and J are TRBV2 and TRBJ1-4; 7 bases agree with TRBD1. Trimming cost V 4 bases and J 8 bases; bases outside gene matches: 7. The CDR3 spans 14 residues. CDR1 is SNHLY, CDR2 FYNNEI, per germline. The CDR3 DNA is TGTGCCAGCAGTGTACGACAGGGCGTGGAAAAACTGTTTTTT. Amino acids: CASSVRQGVEKLFF.

The count of this clone is one. The chain links TRBV2 to TRBJ1-6; TRBD1 aligns across 7 bases. With 4 bases clipped from V and 10 bases from J, the junction kept 10 bases outside the gene matches. This CDR3 contains 15 residues. The V gene's germline CDR1 is SNHLY and CDR2 FYNNEI. CDR3 amino acids: CASSGTDRVGSPLHF. Written as DNA, the CDR3 is TGTGCCAGCAGTGGGACCGACAGGGTGGGATCACCCCTCCACTTT. The full variable domain, rest sourced from reference TRBV2 and TRBJ1-6, is EPEVTQTPSHQVTQMGQEVILRCVPISNHLYFYWYRQILGQKVEFLVSFYNNEISEKSEIFDDQFSVERPDGSNFTLKIRSTKLEDSAMYFCASSGTDRVGSPLHFGNGTRLTVT.

This rearrangement joins TRBV5-1 to TRBJ2-1; D gene uncertain. This CDR3 is built from 15 residues. From germline, CDR1 is SGHRS and CDR2 YFSETQ. With 5 bases removed from V and 0 bases from J, the gap between germline ends came to 12 bases. CDR3 DNA sequence: TGCGCCAGCAGGGCGGACGCGGTCTCCTACAATGAGCAGTTCTTC. Encoded protein: CASRADAVSYNEQFF.

V usage is TRBV28 and J usage is TRBJ2-1; tentative D call: TRBD2 (5 bases). V lost 7 bases and J 9 bases, leaving 25 bases between the germline ends. The CDR3 runs 16 residues. Germline lookup yields CDR1 MDHEN and CDR2 SYDVKM. The CDR3 region is CASTLGGLAPWGEQFF. CDR3 nucleotides: TGTGCCAGCACCCTCGGCGGTCTAGCACCCTGGGGTGAGCAGTTCTTC.

This chain uses TRBV4-1 with TRBJ2-1; 9 bases line up with TRBD2. The ends lost 0 bases at V and 4 bases at J; junction bases unmatched: 4. Germline V gene lookup returns CDR1 MGHRA and CDR2 YSYEKL. The CDR3 spans 16 residues. The CDR3 DNA sequence: TGCGCCAGCAGCCAAGATTTCCTAGCGGGGTACAATGAGCAGTTCTTC. Translation: CASSQDFLAGYNEQFF.

The chain uses TRBV5-1 and TRBJ1-4; D unclear. CDR3 length: 15 residues. The V end was cut by 1 base, the J end by 6 bases, with 13 bases between. The germline gives CDR1 SGHRS, CDR2 YFSETQ. The CDR3: CASSLLSGGDEKLFF. CDR3 nucleotides: TGCGCCAGCAGCTTGCTTAGTGGCGGTGATGAAAAACTGTTTTTT.

The table lists this clone with a count of one. V and J are TRBV4-2 and TRBJ2-7; 13 bases are shared with TRBD2. CDR3 length: 17 amino acids. With 1 base clipped from V and 0 bases from J, the junction kept 3 bases outside the gene matches. From germline, CDR1 is LGHNA and CDR2 YNFKEQ. The CDR3 bases are TGTGCCAGCAGCCAAGGGACTAGCGGGAGTGTCTCCTACGAGCAGTACTTC. It is translated as CASSQGTSGSVSYEQYF.